This is a list of T cell receptor beta chains from one sample in a study of blood T cell repertoires in COVID-19. Method: immunoSEQ multiplex PCR; TCRdb's copy keeps in-frame clones and lacks some. The table shows some 150,000 clones, with just over 85% occurring only once. The sequenced material came from PBMCs or T cells enriched from blood (not recorded which). Receptors originate from a man aged 45-65 years who had recovered from COVID-19. The CDR3 runs from the conserved cysteine through the conserved F or W. The D gene is left open where the match is weak. Rows may omit the clone size; those that give it use once, few, many or a size class.

d_gene	len	j_gene	abundance	v_gene	CDR3aa	CDR3nt
-	13	TRBJ2-3	-	TRBV5-4	CASSSTGSDTQYF	TGTGCCAGCAGCAGTACAGGGTCAGATACGCAGTATTTT
-	14	TRBJ2-2	-	TRBV19	CASSIRGITGELFF	TGTGCCAGTAGTATAAGGGGAATCACCGGGGAGCTGTTTTTT
TRBD2	16	TRBJ2-1	-	TRBV6-1	CASSETAGGSYNEQFF	TGTGCCAGCAGTGAGACAGCGGGAGGGTCCTACAATGAGCAGTTCTTC
TRBD1	17	TRBJ1-2	-	TRBV7-9	CASSTWTGPQANYGYTF	TGTGCCAGCAGCACGTGGACAGGGCCCCAAGCTAACTATGGCTACACCTTC
-	13	TRBJ1-3	-	TRBV28	CASSPNSGNTIYF	TGTGCCAGCAGCCCTAACTCTGGAAACACCATATATTTT
-	14	TRBJ2-3	-	TRBV29-1	CSVEPVLSTDTQYF	TGCAGCGTTGAACCGGTTCTAAGCACAGATACGCAGTATTTT
TRBD1	12	TRBJ2-1	-	TRBV5-1	CASSLKGAEQFF	TGCGCCAGCAGCTTGAAGGGGGCTGAGCAGTTCTTC
-	17	TRBJ2-5	-	TRBV18	CASSLISRTALQETQYF	TGTGCCAGCTCACTTATTTCCCGGACAGCGCTCCAAGAGACCCAGTACTTC
-	14	TRBJ1-5	-	TRBV2	CASSANREYQPQHF	TGTGCCAGCAGTGCCAACAGGGAGTATCAGCCCCAGCATTTT
-	16	TRBJ1-3	-	TRBV5-6	CASSPPTDSRGNTIYF	TGTGCCAGCAGCCCACCAACGGACTCTCGAGGAAACACCATATATTTT
-	17	TRBJ1-5	-	TRBV5-3	CARSFKGVSWWYQPQHF	TGTGCCAGAAGCTTTAAAGGGGTATCCTGGTGGTATCAGCCCCAGCATTTT
TRBD1	16	TRBJ2-2	-	TRBV7-9	CASSLRQGENTGELFF	TGTGCCAGCAGCTTAAGACAGGGAGAGAACACCGGGGAGCTGTTTTTT
TRBD1	13	TRBJ1-6	-	TRBV5-1	CASSPGQDRPLHF	TGCGCCAGCAGCCCGGGACAGGACAGACCCCTCCACTTT
-	13	TRBJ2-5	-	TRBV5-1	CASSLAPGETQYF	TGCGCCAGCAGCTTGGCTCCCGGGGAGACCCAGTACTTC
TRBD1	13	TRBJ2-5	-	TRBV7-2	CASSWDRQETQYF	TGTGCCAGCAGCTGGGACAGACAAGAGACCCAGTACTTC
-	14	TRBJ2-5	-	TRBV10-2	CASSLGHLQETQYF	TGCGCCAGCAGTCTCGGACATCTCCAAGAGACCCAGTACTTC
-	13	TRBJ2-1	few	TRBV5-6	CASSSGQYNEQFF	TGTGCCAGCAGCTCCGGACAATACAATGAGCAGTTCTTC
TRBD1	16	TRBJ1-1	-	TRBV5-1	CASSTQGQAPNTEAFF	TGCGCCAGCAGCACCCAAGGACAGGCCCCGAACACTGAAGCTTTCTTT
-	13	TRBJ1-2	-	TRBV5-1	CASSTPGGEGYTF	TGCGCCAGCAGCACGCCCGGAGGGGAGGGCTACACCTTC
TRBD1	14	TRBJ1-6	-	TRBV6-5	CASSSGTGFSPLHF	TGTGCCAGCAGTTCCGGGACAGGATTTTCACCCCTCCACTTT
TRBD1	13	TRBJ1-2	once	TRBV18	CASSEQGARGYTF	TGTGCCAGCTCAGAACAGGGGGCGCGGGGCTACACCTTC
TRBD2	15	TRBJ2-5	-	TRBV7-8	CASAGTSGKQETQYF	TGTGCCAGCGCCGGGACTAGCGGAAAACAAGAGACCCAGTACTTC
-	14	TRBJ2-1	-	TRBV4-3	CASSQDPAGTQQFF	TGCGCCAGCAGCCAAGATCCAGCGGGTACTCAGCAGTTCTTC
-	15	TRBJ1-6	-	TRBV5-1	CASSPGQNYNSPLHF	TGCGCCAGCAGCCCTGGACAGAACTATAATTCACCCCTCCACTTT
TRBD1	15	TRBJ2-2	-	TRBV24-1	CATSDPRQGTGELFF	TGTGCCACCAGTGACCCGAGACAGGGGACCGGGGAGCTGTTTTTT
-	15	TRBJ1-2	-	TRBV4-2	CASSQGENGGHGYTF	TGTGCCAGCAGCCAAGGTGAGAACGGAGGGCATGGCTACACCTTC
TRBD1	16	TRBJ1-6	-	TRBV18	CASSPPGGAYNSPLHF	TGTGCCAGCTCACCCCCAGGGGGCGCGTATAATTCACCCCTCCACTTT
TRBD1	14	TRBJ1-4	-	TRBV11-2	CASSLEQGAGKLFF	TGTGCCAGCAGCTTAGAACAGGGGGCGGGAAAACTGTTTTTT
-	12	TRBJ2-7	-	TRBV5-5	CASSPLGAEQYF	TGTGCCAGCAGCCCCCTGGGGGCCGAGCAGTACTTC
-	18	TRBJ2-4	-	TRBV4-1	CASSQGFAGVIAKNIQYF	TGCGCCAGCAGCCAAGGGTTCGCAGGGGTCATAGCCAAAAACATTCAGTACTTC